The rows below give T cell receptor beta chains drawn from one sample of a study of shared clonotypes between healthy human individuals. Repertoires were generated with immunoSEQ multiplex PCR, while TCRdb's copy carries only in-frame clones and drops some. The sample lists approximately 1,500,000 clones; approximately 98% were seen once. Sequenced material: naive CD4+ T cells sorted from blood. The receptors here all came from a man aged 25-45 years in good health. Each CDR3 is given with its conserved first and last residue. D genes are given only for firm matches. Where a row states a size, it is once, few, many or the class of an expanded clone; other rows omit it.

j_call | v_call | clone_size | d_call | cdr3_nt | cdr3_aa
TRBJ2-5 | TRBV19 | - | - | TGTGCCAGTAGGGAGGGCCCAGGGGAGACCCAGTACTTC | CASREGPGETQYF
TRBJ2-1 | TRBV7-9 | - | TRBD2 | TGTGCCAGCAGCTTAGCGGGCGGGAGCGGGGACAATGAGCAGTTCTTC | CASSLAGGSGDNEQFF
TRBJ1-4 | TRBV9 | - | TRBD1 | TGTGCCAGCAGCACCGGACAGGGGAATGAAAAACTGTTTTTT | CASSTGQGNEKLFF
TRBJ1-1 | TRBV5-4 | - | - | TGTGCCAGCAGCTCCTCGACCGCCCCTGTGGAAGCTTTCTTT | CASSSSTAPVEAFF
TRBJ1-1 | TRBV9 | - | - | TGTGCCAGCAGCATAGGGCGGGGGGACACTGAAGCTTTCTTT | CASSIGRGDTEAFF
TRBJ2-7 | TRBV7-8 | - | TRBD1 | TGTGCCAGCAGCTCGGGACAGACCTCCTACGAGCAGTACTTC | CASSSGQTSYEQYF
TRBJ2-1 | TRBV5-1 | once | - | TGCGCCAGCAGCATGGAGAGGAATGAGCAGTTCTTC | CASSMERNEQFF
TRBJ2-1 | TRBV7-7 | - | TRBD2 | TGTGCCAGCAGCCCCAGCGGGACGGGCTACAATGAGCAGTTCTTC | CASSPSGTGYNEQFF
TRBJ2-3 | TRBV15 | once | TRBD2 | TGTGCCACCAGCAGAGATACGACTAGCGCGACAGGTACGCAGTATTTT | CATSRDTTSATGTQYF
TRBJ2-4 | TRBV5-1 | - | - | TGCGCCAGCAGCTTGGAGTTCCTTTCCAAAAACATTCAGTACTTC | CASSLEFLSKNIQYF
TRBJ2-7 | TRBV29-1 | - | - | TGCAGCGTCGACCCGGGTCACGAGCAGTACTTC | CSVDPGHEQYF
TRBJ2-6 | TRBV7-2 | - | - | TGTGCCAGCAGCTTAGGCGGGCATGGGGCCAACGTCCTGACTTTC | CASSLGGHGANVLTF
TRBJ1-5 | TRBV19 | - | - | TGTGCCAGTTATGGTATGGGGTTTCAGCCCCAGCATTTT | CASYGMGFQPQHF
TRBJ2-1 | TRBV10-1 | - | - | TGCGCCAGCAGTGATGGCGTTGGGGATGAGCAGTTCTTC | CASSDGVGDEQFF
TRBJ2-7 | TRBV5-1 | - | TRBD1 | TGCGCCAGCAGCCGGACAGGGGGAATGAGCGAGCAGTACTTC | CASSRTGGMSEQYF
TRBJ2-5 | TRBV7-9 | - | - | TGTGCCAGCAGCCACCCTGGCTATAGACAGCAAGAGACCCAGTACTTC | CASSHPGYRQQETQYF
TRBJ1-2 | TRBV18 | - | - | TGTGCCAGCTCACCTATATCGTTACCTAACTATGGCTACACCTTC | CASSPISLPNYGYTF
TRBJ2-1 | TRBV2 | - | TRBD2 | TGTGCCAGCAGTGAAGAGGTAGCGGGAGTAGGGAATGAGCAGTTCTTC | CASSEEVAGVGNEQFF
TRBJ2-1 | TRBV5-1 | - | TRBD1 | TGCGCCAGCAGCTTGGACAGGGGGTTCAACAATGAGCAGTTCTTC | CASSLDRGFNNEQFF
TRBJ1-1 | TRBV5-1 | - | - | TGCGCCAGCAGCTCACAGGGTAAAGGGACTGAAGCTTTCTTT | CASSSQGKGTEAFF
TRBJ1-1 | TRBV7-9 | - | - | TGTGCCAGCAGCTTAGGGGACCGAATGAACACTGAAGCTTTCTTT | CASSLGDRMNTEAFF
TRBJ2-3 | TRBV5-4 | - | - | TGTGCCAGCAGCCAAGACACCAACACAGATACGCAGTATTTT | CASSQDTNTDTQYF
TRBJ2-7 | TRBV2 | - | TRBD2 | TGTGCCAGCAGTGACCCCGGACTAGCGGGAGCGGTCTACGAGCAGTACTTC | CASSDPGLAGAVYEQYF
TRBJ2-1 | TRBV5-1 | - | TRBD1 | TGCGCCAGCAGCTTAGGTGGACAGGGGCTATCCTACAATGAGCAGTTCTTC | CASSLGGQGLSYNEQFF
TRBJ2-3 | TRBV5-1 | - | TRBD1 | TGCGCCAGCAGCTCCGGACAGGGGTACACAGATACGCAGTATTTT | CASSSGQGYTDTQYF
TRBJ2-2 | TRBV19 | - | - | TGTGCCAGTAGTGGGAACACGGCCATTACCGGGGAGCTGTTTTTT | CASSGNTAITGELFF
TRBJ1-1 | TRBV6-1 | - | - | TGTGCCAGCGGCCGGGATGTTAACGGTCAGCCGAAATCATTT | CASGRDVNGQPKSF
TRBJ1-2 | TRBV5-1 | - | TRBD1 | TGCGCCAGCAGCTTCCTCGACAGGGTCTATGGCTACACCTTC | CASSFLDRVYGYTF
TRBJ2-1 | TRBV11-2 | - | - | TGTGCCAGCAGCTTCAGTGGCACCGCTGTTGAGCAGTTCTTC | CASSFSGTAVEQFF
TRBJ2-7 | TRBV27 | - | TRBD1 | TGTGCCAGCAGTTTTTTTACCCGACAGGGGGCGCGGCACGAGCAGTACTTC | CASSFFTRQGARHEQYF
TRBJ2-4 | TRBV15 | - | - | TGTGCCACCAGCAGAGTCGCAGGGAACGACATTCAGTACTTC | CATSRVAGNDIQYF
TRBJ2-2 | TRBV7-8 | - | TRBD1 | TGTGCCAGCAGCACACAGGGGTCCGGGGAGCTGTTTTTT | CASSTQGSGELFF
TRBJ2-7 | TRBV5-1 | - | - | TGCGCCAGCAGAGCCGGTAACAGGGAGGACGAGCAGTACTTC | CASRAGNREDEQYF
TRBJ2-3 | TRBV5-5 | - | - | TGTGCCAGCAGCCTGGACCGCGGATGGGGCACAGATACGCAGTATTTT | CASSLDRGWGTDTQYF
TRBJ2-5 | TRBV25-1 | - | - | TGTGCCAGCAGTGATACAGTTCGAGAGACCCAGTACTTC | CASSDTVRETQYF
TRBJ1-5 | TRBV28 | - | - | TGTGCCAGCAGTTTCGGTTATCGAAGCAATCAGCCCCAGCATTTT | CASSFGYRSNQPQHF